Shown below are 10 T cell receptor beta chains from a single sample sequenced in a study of CD8+ T cells in alopecia areata. Treatment described: oral pan-JAK inhibitor, 5-10 mg twice daily. cDNA reverse transcribed from extracted RNA served as the sequencing template. TCRdb's table, derived via immunoSEQ multiplex PCR, lists solely in-frame clones and lacks some. The sample has about 180,000 clones, 50% to 65% seen once. The material was CD8+ T cells sorted from blood, obtained at week 24, from a patient treated with tofacitinib. All receptors derive from a human donor with alopecia areata.

This clone has more than one count but fewer than ten. DNA of the CDR3: TGCAGTGCTAGAGTCAGCGGGGAGCAGTTCTTC. Encoded protein: CSARVSGEQFF. The chain employs TRBV20-1 and TRBJ2-1, with D tentatively TRBD2 (6 bases). The CDR3 has 11 amino acids. The germline V gene has CDR1 DFQATT and CDR2 SNEGSKA (reference sequence). V lost 1 base to trimming and J lost 10 bases, with 8 bases between them.

In this sample, this clone turned up once. The genes are TRBV30 and TRBJ1-2; tentative D call: TRBD1 (6 bases). The CDR3 runs to 15 residues. The V and J ends lost 7 bases and 2 bases respectively, with 20 bases between them. The germline V gene has CDR1 GTSNPN and CDR2 SVGIG (reference sequence). The CDR3 reads CASLAVGAVNYGYTF. Written as DNA, the CDR3 is TGTGCCTCCCTGGCCGTGGGGGCGGTCAACTATGGCTACACCTTC.

The V and J genes are TRBV7-7 and TRBJ2-1, with D hard to call. Trimming cost V 6 bases and J 0 bases, with 15 bases left between them. Per germline, CDR1 SSHAT and CDR2 FNYEAQ (reference sequence). CDR3 size: 16 residues. CDR3 in DNA: TGTGCCAGCAGTGCTACCCCAGTCCCCTCCTACAATGAGCAGTTCTTC. It translates to CASSATPVPSYNEQFF. The full variable domain, completed using reference TRBV7-7 and TRBJ2-1, is GAGVSQSPRYKVTKRGQDVTLRCDPISSHATLYWYQQALGQGPEFLTYFNYEAQPDKSGLPSDRFSAERPEGSISTLTIQRTEQRDSAMYRCASSATPVPSYNEQFFGPGTRLTVL.

This clone has a handful of counts. V and J are TRBV29-1 and TRBJ1-2; D gene unclear. The V end was cut by 6 bases, the J end by 4 bases, with 18 bases between. The V gene's germline CDR1 is SQVTM and CDR2 ANQGSEA. CDR3 length equals 14 residues. This chain's CDR3 is CSVEDPKDGYGYTF. CDR3 bases: TGCAGCGTCGAGGACCCTAAGGATGGCTATGGCTACACCTTC.

The chain couples TRBV5-1 to TRBJ2-1; D is unresolved. This CDR3 comprises 14 residues. V lost 7 bases to trimming and J lost 8 bases, with 19 bases between them. Per germline, CDR1 SGHRS and CDR2 YFSETQ. The CDR3 spells CASRNRANGDEQFF. CDR3 nucleotides: TGCGCCAGCCGGAACCGGGCTAATGGGGATGAGCAGTTCTTC.

In this sample, this clone turned up a few times. The rearrangement joins TRBV29-1 to TRBJ1-5; D is unclear. CDR3 size: 14 residues. The germline V gene has CDR1 SQVTM and CDR2 ANQGSEA. V lost 3 bases to trimming and J lost 2 bases, with 11 bases between them. The CDR3 sequence: CSVDTGSGNQPQHF. The DNA for the CDR3 is TGCAGCGTTGATACGGGTTCCGGCAATCAGCCCCAGCATTTT.

V gene TRBV30 combines with J gene TRBJ2-1; tentative D call: TRBD2 (7 bases). The germline V and J ends were trimmed by 4 bases and 5 bases, with 15 bases remaining between them. In germline, CDR1 is GTSNPN, CDR2 SVGIG (reference sequence). CDR3 length equals 14 residues. The CDR3 sequence: CAWILGGPNNEQFF. The CDR3 nucleotides are TGTGCCTGGATACTCGGGGGGCCAAACAATGAGCAGTTCTTC.

This clone was seen a few times. This sequence joins TRBV7-6 and TRBJ2-7; D perhaps matches TRBD2 (7 bases). V dropped 4 bases and J dropped 7 bases, with 17 bases sitting between them. This CDR3 has 14 amino acids. CDR1 is SGHVS, CDR2 FNYEAQ, per germline. The chain's CDR3 is CASSYLGGAQEQYF. The CDR3 DNA sequence: TGTGCCAGCAGCTACTTAGGGGGGGCGCAAGAGCAGTACTTC.

This rearrangement joins TRBV2 to TRBJ1-2, with 8 positions matching TRBD1. CDR3 length equals 15 residues. After removal of 0 bases from V and 4 bases from J, the junction contained 4 bases not matched to a gene. The germline CDR1 and CDR2 sequences are SNHLY and FYNNEI. CDR3 DNA: TGTGCCAGCAGTGAAGCGCTGGGACAGGCCTATGGCTACACCTTC. This sequence encodes CASSEALGQAYGYTF.

A few counts support this clone. The rearrangement links TRBV25-1 to TRBJ1-6; D not certain. V gave up 3 bases and J gave up 7 bases, with 10 bases separating them. Germline CDR1 and CDR2: MGHDK and SYGVNS. The CDR3 covers 14 residues. The CDR3 region is CASSEEGKNSPLHF. The CDR3 bases are TGTGCCAGCAGTGAGGAGGGCAAGAATTCACCCCTCCACTTT.